This T cell receptor (beta chain) derives from a study of breast tumors, draining lymph nodes, adjacent tissues. Study-wide points: Findings are consistent with lymph node origin and intratumoral expansion of most tumor T cells. Tumor and nontumor repertoires were significantly more similar in luminal-like than in basal-like breast cancer. That most tumor T cells come from lymph nodes remained unproven.

Axillary draining lymph nodes of breast cancer patients supplied the node samples. Via MiXCR, TCRdb re-called the multiplex PCR reads, giving one row per CDR3 protein. The data show over 150,000 distinct CDR3 sequences, with over 25% seen just once and 4.3% held by the top ten. This clonotype was seen ten or more times. What it binds is unknown. CDR1 is SGHTS and CDR2 is YDEGEE in the germline V gene. This CDR3 has 16 residues. V was pared by 4 bases and J by 3 bases, with 7 bases of the junction left unmatched. Material for sequencing was axillary lymph node tissue. The V and J genes are TRBV5-8 and TRBJ2-1, with TRBD1 matching 10 bases. This receptor was identified in a female donor with breast cancer. Some clones in this sample may be carry-over from other donors' samples. The CDR3 reads CASSTKTGGHYNEQFF. CDR3 in DNA: TGTGCCAGCAGCACCAAGACAGGGGGCCACTACAATGAGCAGTTCTTC.